Each of the 27 T cell receptor beta chains below was sequenced from the same sample in a study of T cell responses to AZD1222 COVID-19 vaccine. TCRdb's copy holds only in-frame clones and misses some; the assay was immunoSEQ multiplex PCR. The repertoire holds over 150,000 clones, with roughly 92% as singletons. The input for sequencing was peripheral blood, taken on day 0 of AZD1222 vaccination. These receptors were taken from an adult in good health.

This chain connects TRBV9 to TRBJ2-3; possibly TRBD1 for D (5 bases). V gave up 4 bases and J gave up 7 bases, with 22 bases separating them. Germline V lookup: CDR1 SGDLS, CDR2 YYNGEE. CDR3 length: 16 residues. The CDR3 protein is CASSPHGRGLENTQYF. In DNA form, the CDR3 reads TGTGCCAGCAGCCCCCACGGAAGGGGCCTTGAGAATACGCAGTATTTT.

The CDR3 protein is CASSVTVTSYNEQFF. The CDR3 bases are TGTGCCAGTAGTGTAACAGTGACATCCTACAATGAGCAGTTCTTC. The chain recombines TRBV19 with TRBJ2-1; no reliable D call. The CDR3 has 15 residues. Trimming shortened V by 5 bases and J by 1 base, and 12 bases separated the two germline ends. Germline loops: CDR1 LNHDA, CDR2 SQIVND (reference sequence).

V usage is TRBV28 and J usage is TRBJ2-7; unclear D gene. V shed 1 base and J shed 4 bases, with 8 bases lying between them. Germline V lookup: CDR1 MDHEN, CDR2 SYDVKM. The CDR3 length is 13 residues. CDR3: CASSLSIEYEQYF. DNA for the CDR3: TGTGCCAGCAGTTTATCGATAGAATACGAGCAGTACTTC.

Here the CDR3 DNA reads TGTGCCAGCAGGGACAGTTCTACTTATGGCTACACCTTC. Amino acid sequence: CASRDSSTYGYTF. The chain joins TRBV6-5 to TRBJ1-2, with a tentative D call TRBD1 (6 bases). Germline V gene data show CDR1 as MNHEY and CDR2 as SVGAGI. This CDR3 is 13 amino acids long. V shed 6 bases and J shed 5 bases, with 13 bases lying between them.

J is TRBJ1-5 and V is TRBV7-9, with D unclear. Between the trimmed V and J ends, which lost 2 bases and 2 bases, there was a span of 4 bases. Germline V gives CDR1 SEHNR, CDR2 FQNEAQ (reference sequence). The CDR3 is 13 residues long. In DNA form, the CDR3 reads TGTGCCAGCAGCTTAACGGGCAATCAGCCCCAGCATTTT. This codes for CASSLTGNQPQHF.

The V gene is TRBV6-4, the J gene TRBJ1-6; 7 bases fit TRBD1. This CDR3 comprises 14 residues. V lost 3 bases and J lost 10; bases outside the gene matches: 6. From germline, CDR1 is MRHNA and CDR2 SNTAGT. The CDR3, as DNA: TGTGCCAGCAGTGAGGAGGGGGCCAACTCACCCCTCCACTTT. It is translated as CASSEEGANSPLHF.

This clone occurred once. The chain carries TRBV7-2 and TRBJ1-3; tentatively, D is TRBD1 (6 bases). The CDR3 spans 15 residues. CDR1 SGHTA and CDR2 FQGNSA come from the germline V gene. Trimming pared 5 bases from V and 2 bases from J, leaving 13 bases between. CDR3 sequence: CASSPPRTAGNTIYF. DNA for the CDR3: TGTGCCAGCAGCCCGCCGAGGACAGCTGGAAACACCATATATTTT. The variable domain in full, with the rest retrieved from reference TRBV7-2 and TRBJ1-3, is GAGVSQSPSNKVTEKGKDVELRCDPISGHTALYWYRQSLGQGLEFLIYFQGNSAPDKSGLPSDRFSAERTGGSVSTLTIQRTQQEDSAVYLCASSPPRTAGNTIYFGEGSWLTVV.

The chain carries TRBV7-6 and TRBJ2-7, with a possible D match to TRBD2 (6 bases). Trimming took off 3 bases at V and 2 bases at J, with 14 bases between the two ends. The CDR3 is 15 residues long. CDR1 and CDR2 (germline): SGHVS, FNYEAQ. The CDR3 spells CASSLDLGLTYEQYF. In nucleotides, the CDR3 is TGTGCCAGCAGCTTGGACCTTGGACTAACCTACGAGCAGTACTTC.

In its sample, this clone was seen a few times. The chain is built from TRBV5-1 and TRBJ2-7; 9 positions match TRBD2. The CDR3 consists of 14 residues. CDR1 is SGHRS and CDR2 is YFSETQ in the germline V gene. V shed 5 bases, J shed 3 bases, and the junction held 6 bases outside the gene matches. CDR3 nucleotide sequence: TGCGCCAGCAGGGTCCAAGCGGGGGGCTACGAGCAGTACTTC. Its translation: CASRVQAGGYEQYF.

The genes are TRBV10-2 and TRBJ2-7; D may be TRBD1 (5 bases). The V gene's germline CDR1 is WSHSY and CDR2 SAAADI. The germline V and J ends were trimmed by 4 bases and 5 bases, with 9 bases remaining between them. The CDR3 has 12 amino acids. The chain's CDR3 is CASSARQNEQYF. CDR3 nucleotide sequence: TGCGCCAGCAGTGCTAGACAGAACGAGCAGTACTTC.

The chain carries TRBV2 and TRBJ1-5; no reliable D call. CDR1 and CDR2 (germline): SNHLY, FYNNEI. V was cut by 3 bases and J by 0 bases, with 6 bases left in between. The CDR3 length is 14 residues. The CDR3: CASSEMYSNQPQHF. CDR3 DNA sequence: TGTGCCAGCAGTGAGATGTATAGCAATCAGCCCCAGCATTTT.

The rearrangement uses TRBV18 and TRBJ2-1; D remains unclear. Trimming took 1 base from V and 3 from J, leaving 4 bases between them. CDR1 is KGHSH and CDR2 is LQKENI in the germline V gene. This CDR3 comprises 13 residues. The CDR3 loop is CASSPQGYNEQFF. The CDR3 DNA follows: TGTGCCAGCTCACCACAGGGCTACAATGAGCAGTTCTTC.

The V and J genes are TRBV5-8 and TRBJ2-2, with 7 bases aligning to TRBD1. The CDR3 has 17 residues. With 4 bases clipped from V and 1 base from J, the junction kept 10 bases outside the gene matches. Per the germline V gene, CDR1 is SGHTS and CDR2 is YDEGEE. CDR3 nucleotide sequence: TGTGCCAGCAGCCCAAATTACGGGACAGAGAACACCGGGGAGCTGTTTTTT. Encoded protein: CASSPNYGTENTGELFF.

In its sample, this clone was seen once. The V call is TRBV19, the J call TRBJ2-5, with D perhaps TRBD2 (6 bases). The CDR3 spans 16 residues. Trimming stripped 8 bases from V and 1 base from J, with 20 bases between. The germline V gene has CDR1 LNHDA and CDR2 SQIVND (reference sequence). CDR3 nucleotide sequence: TGTGCCAGTGGAGTAATTAGCGGAGGCCGCCAAGAGACCCAGTACTTC. Translation gives CASGVISGGRQETQYF.

Only a few counts were recorded for this clone. This chain joins TRBV9 and TRBJ1-6; D call uncertain. The CDR3 runs 15 residues. Trimming took off 0 bases at V and 10 bases at J, with 14 bases between the two ends. Germline-derived CDR1 and CDR2 are SGDLS and YYNGEE. The chain's CDR3 is CASSVDGQTDSPLHF. CDR3 nucleotide sequence: TGTGCCAGCAGCGTAGACGGGCAGACCGACTCACCCCTCCACTTT.

The J gene is TRBJ2-7, the V gene TRBV4-2, with TRBD2 identical over 8 bases. V lost 0 bases to trimming and J lost 7 bases; unmatched junction nucleotides: 2. This CDR3 is 13 amino acids long. The germline V gene has CDR1 LGHNA and CDR2 YNFKEQ. In nucleotides, the CDR3 is TGTGCCAGCAGCCAAGAATTAGCGGGGGAGCAGTACTTC. Protein: CASSQELAGEQYF.

Only one count was recorded for this clone. This chain connects TRBV9 to TRBJ2-1; TRBD1 agrees at 9 bases. Germline CDR1 and CDR2: SGDLS and YYNGEE. The V and J ends lost 2 bases and 6 bases, in that order; junction bases with no gene match: 6. CDR3 size: 15 residues. For the CDR3, the DNA is TGTGCCAGCAGCGTGGGGGACAGGGCTAGCAATGAGCAGTTCTTC. Translation gives CASSVGDRASNEQFF.

This chain connects TRBV6-6 to TRBJ1-3; D is uncertain. This CDR3 has 13 amino acids. Trimming cost V 2 bases and J 4 bases, with 6 bases left between them. Per the germline V gene, CDR1 is MNHNY and CDR2 is SVGAGI (reference sequence). The CDR3 nucleotides are TGTGCCAGCAGTTACAGGCAGGGAAACACCATATATTTT. Translation: CASSYRQGNTIYF.

The chain has TRBV7-2 and TRBJ2-1; TRBD2 matches at 10 bases. V was pared by 5 bases and J by 10 bases, with 2 bases of the junction left unmatched. CDR1 is SGHTA and CDR2 is FQGNSA in the germline V gene. The CDR3 is made up of 12 amino acids. The CDR3 is CASSMTSGEQFF. CDR3 sequence (DNA): TGTGCCAGCAGCATGACTAGCGGGGAGCAGTTCTTC.

V gene TRBV19 combines with J gene TRBJ2-2, with D unresolved. The CDR3 spans 17 residues. Trimming left V 1 base short and J 1 base short, with 13 bases between. Germline V lookup: CDR1 LNHDA, CDR2 SQIVND (reference sequence). This CDR3 reads CASSIGVPQRNTGELFF. The CDR3 DNA reads TGTGCCAGTAGTATAGGCGTACCCCAGAGGAACACCGGGGAGCTGTTTTTT.

This chain joins TRBV11-2 and TRBJ2-1; D is unresolved. The CDR3 extends over 15 amino acids. Germline V gives CDR1 SGHAT, CDR2 FQNNGV. Trimming removed 5 bases at V and 12 bases at J, with 23 bases between. The CDR3 sequence: CASSRRLYSQEPQFF. The CDR3 region has the DNA TGTGCCAGCAGCCGCCGCTTGTATAGTCAGGAGCCGCAGTTCTTC.

The rearrangement links TRBV11-2 to TRBJ1-1; TRBD1 might be the D (6 bases). CDR3 length equals 13 residues. Germline V CDR1 and CDR2: SGHAT, FQNNGV. Trimming took off 5 bases at V and 6 bases at J, with 13 bases between the two ends. Here the CDR3 reads CASSPMGASEAFF. DNA of the CDR3: TGTGCCAGCAGCCCCATGGGGGCCTCTGAAGCTTTCTTT.

V and J are TRBV5-4 and TRBJ1-2; D gene uncertain. Trimming pared 1 base from V and 0 bases from J, leaving 10 bases between. The CDR3 covers 15 residues. Germline CDR1 is SGHNT and CDR2 is YYREEE (reference sequence). The DNA for the CDR3 is TGTGCCAGCAGCTTGTCGGTCACCACTAACTATGGCTACACCTTC. Residues: CASSLSVTTNYGYTF.

The gene calls are TRBV5-1 and TRBJ1-6; D not resolved. This CDR3 is built from 16 residues. Per the germline V gene, CDR1 is SGHRS and CDR2 is YFSETQ. V shed 4 bases and J shed 4 bases, with 15 bases lying between them. This CDR3 reads CASSPGSSLYNSPLHF. The DNA of the CDR3 is TGCGCCAGCAGCCCCGGGTCCAGCTTGTATAATTCACCCCTCCACTTT.

The chain has TRBV27 and TRBJ1-2, with 7 nucleotides matching TRBD1. The CDR3 has 12 amino acids. The ends lost 4 bases at V and 8 bases at J; junction bases unmatched: 4. Per germline, CDR1 MNHEY and CDR2 SMNVEV (reference sequence). CDR3 sequence: CASSSRQGGYTF. DNA of the CDR3: TGTGCCAGCAGTTCCAGACAGGGAGGCTACACCTTC.

This sequence joins TRBV5-4 and TRBJ2-2; D is unresolved. The CDR3 extends over 13 amino acids. Trimming stripped 3 bases from V and 4 bases from J, with 7 bases between. CDR1 SGHNT and CDR2 YYREEE come from the germline V gene (reference sequence). The CDR3 nucleotides read TGTGCCAGCAGCTCCCTTGGCACCGGGGAGCTGTTTTTT. This encodes CASSSLGTGELFF.

V usage is TRBV7-2 and J usage is TRBJ2-7, with TRBD2 identical over 8 bases. CDR1 and CDR2 (germline): SGHTA, FQGNSA. The V segment lost 5 bases and the J segment 7 bases; nucleotides outside the gene matches: 16. The CDR3 loop spans 16 amino acids. This chain's CDR3 is CASSPQGTRTMKEQYF. CDR3 sequence (DNA): TGTGCCAGCAGCCCGCAAGGGACTAGAACAATGAAGGAGCAGTACTTC.